The 29 T cell receptor beta chains given below trace back to one sample, sequenced in a study of T-cell memory formation after mild COVID-19. TCRdb reprocessed the 5' RACE reads with MiXCR, giving one entry per CDR3 protein. The table lists 540,000 or so distinct CDR3 sequences, roughly 22% of them singletons, with roughly an eighth in the top ten. Source material: PBMCs or a T cell subset sorted from them (not recorded which). The receptor set was obtained from an adult woman who had mild COVID-19 (a few samples of this study predate the infection). Cell type and time point are not known.

This rearrangement joins TRBV7-8 to TRBJ2-7; D remains ambiguous. The CDR3 totals 14 residues. CDR1 and CDR2 from the germline V gene are SGHVS and FQNEAQ. V was shortened by 1 base and J by 3 bases, with 10 bases between the two germline ends. Here the CDR3 DNA reads TGTGCCAGCAGCTTAGATGGCCGATTCTACGAGCAGTACTTC. This encodes CASSLDGRFYEQYF.

The rearrangement uses TRBV14 and TRBJ1-4; D is unresolved. The V end was cut by 2 bases, the J end by 8 bases, with 3 bases between. Germline loops: CDR1 SGHDN, CDR2 FVKESK. The CDR3 totals 11 residues. The CDR3 protein is CASSQREKLFF. The DNA of the CDR3 is TGTGCCAGCAGCCAACGGGAAAAACTGTTTTTT.

In DNA form, the CDR3 reads TGTGCCACCAGTGATTCCCTGGGACAGACCTCCACCGGGGAGCTGTTTTTT. This sequence encodes CATSDSLGQTSTGELFF. The V and J genes are TRBV24-1 and TRBJ2-2; TRBD1 matches at 7 bases. There are 17 residues in the CDR3. Germline assignment: CDR1 KGHDR and CDR2 SFDVKD. V shed 2 bases and J 4 bases; nucleotides not matched to a gene: 9.

This clonotype occurred once. The chain joins TRBV5-1 to TRBJ2-5, with TRBD2 as a possible D gene (6 bases). V was pared by 4 bases and J by 1 base, with 11 bases between. This CDR3 contains 14 residues. Per the germline V gene, CDR1 is SGHRS and CDR2 is YFSETQ. The CDR3 nucleotides read TGCGCCAGCAGCGCGGGGACCTCCCAAGAGACCCAGTACTTC. It yields the protein CASSAGTSQETQYF.

The chain carries TRBV12-3 or TRBV12-4 and TRBJ2-7; D tentatively reads TRBD1 or TRBD2 (5 bases each). V was cut by 8 bases and J by 5 bases, with 28 bases left in between. The CDR3 sequence is 17 residues long. CDR3 loop: CASAASGAPEESNEQYF. CDR3 DNA: TGTGCCAGCGCCGCGTCCGGGGCCCCGGAGGAATCGAACGAGCAGTACTTC.

This clonotype occurred a few times. The chain links TRBV10-3 to TRBJ1-5; no firm D call. V lost 3 bases to trimming and J lost 4 bases, with 7 bases between them. There are 13 residues in the CDR3. Germline V CDR1 and CDR2: ENHRY, SYGVKD. As DNA, the CDR3 is TGTGCCATCAGTGAACGGGTAAATCAGCCCCAGCATTTT. It encodes CAISERVNQPQHF.

This clonotype occurred a few times. The CDR3 sequence: CASSGPPYRGNNEQFF. For the CDR3, the DNA is TGTGCCAGCAGCGGCCCCCCATACCGGGGCAACAATGAGCAGTTCTTC. This chain uses TRBV9 with TRBJ2-1; D possibly uses TRBD1 or TRBD2 (5 bases each). The ends were cut back, 3 bases at V and 5 bases at J, with 18 bases in the middle. The CDR3 is 16 residues long. CDR1 is SGDLS and CDR2 is YYNGEE in the germline V gene.

This clonotype showed up just a few times. The chain combines TRBV7-6 with TRBJ2-2, with D perhaps matching TRBD1 or TRBD2 (6 bases each). V lost 4 bases, J lost 4 bases, and 13 bases lay in between. CDR3 length: 15 residues. Germline V lookup: CDR1 SGHVS, CDR2 FNYEAQ. The CDR3 DNA is TGTGCCAGCAGCTCGGGGGCGGTTGTCACCGGGGAGCTGTTTTTT. It codes for CASSSGAVVTGELFF.

This clonotype was counted a few times. The rearrangement links TRBV4-2 to TRBJ2-3, with D possibly matching TRBD2 (6 bases). This CDR3 is 15 amino acids long. Germline lookup yields CDR1 LGHNA and CDR2 YNFKEQ. Deletions cut 2 bases from V and 3 bases from J, with 12 bases between. The CDR3 nucleotides are TGTGCCAGCAGCCAACGTGGCGGGGAAACAGATACGCAGTATTTT. It codes for CASSQRGGETDTQYF.

This clonotype was counted a few times. V gene TRBV30 combines with J gene TRBJ1-2, with 9 bases that match TRBD1. The CDR3 has 14 amino acids. Germline loops: CDR1 GTSNPN, CDR2 SVGIG (reference sequence). The trim removed 5 bases at V and 5 bases at J, leaving 9 bases unmatched. CDR3 sequence reads: CAWGTGTNRYGYTF. As DNA, the CDR3 is TGTGCCTGGGGGACAGGGACTAATCGGTATGGCTACACCTTC.

This clonotype showed up just a few times. The CDR3 spells CSARVQTGINYGYTF. CDR3 sequence (DNA): TGCAGTGCTAGAGTACAAACAGGGATTAACTATGGCTACACCTTC. The V gene is TRBV20-1, the J gene TRBJ1-2; D might be TRBD1 (6 bases). V gave up 1 base and J gave up 1 base, with 13 bases separating them. Germline loops: CDR1 DFQATT, CDR2 SNEGSKA (reference sequence). This CDR3 is 15 amino acids long.

The chain links TRBV29-1 to TRBJ2-1; tentative D call: TRBD2 (5 bases). Germline CDR1 is SQVTM and CDR2 is ANQGSEA. This CDR3 is 13 amino acids long. Trimming cost V 7 bases and J 9 bases, with 19 bases left between them. DNA of the CDR3: TGCAGCGAAGAAGTCGGGATGAACGGTGAGCAGTTCTTC. It encodes CSEEVGMNGEQFF.

The chain joins TRBV2 to TRBJ2-3, with D possibly being TRBD1 or TRBD2 (5 bases each). Trimming took 5 bases from V and 1 from J, leaving 13 bases between them. Germline CDR1 reads SNHLY; CDR2 reads FYNNEI. The CDR3 is made up of 15 amino acids. CDR3 bases: TGTGCCAGCAGTCTCCCGGGACGCCGCACAGATACGCAGTATTTT. Protein sequence: CASSLPGRRTDTQYF.

The chain has TRBV4-1 and TRBJ1-4; D unresolved. This CDR3 is 13 amino acids long. Germline CDR1 reads MGHRA; CDR2 reads YSYEKL. The V and J ends lost 0 bases and 15 bases respectively, with 14 bases between them. The DNA of the CDR3 is TGCGCCAGCAGCCAAGATTCGGGTCAGGCGGTGTTTTTT. This gives the protein CASSQDSGQAVFF.

In this sample, this clonotype turned up a few times. This chain links TRBV4-1 with TRBJ2-2, with 7 positions matching TRBD2. Germline V gene lookup returns CDR1 MGHRA and CDR2 YSYEKL. V lost 4 bases and J lost 5; bases outside the gene matches: 10. There are 16 residues in the CDR3. CDR3 DNA sequence: TGCGCCAGCAGCCCCCGGGGCGGGGGAGATACCGGGGAGCTGTTTTTT. Residues: CASSPRGGGDTGELFF.

This clonotype turned up a few times. The genes are TRBV3-1 and TRBJ2-2; no definite D call. The V gene's germline CDR1 is LGHDT and CDR2 YNNKEL (reference sequence). CDR3 length: 13 amino acids. V was clipped by 8 bases and J by 6 bases, with 13 bases between them. The CDR3, as DNA: TGTGCCAGCCAGGAGCTCGCCCCCGGGGAGCTGTTTTTT. Protein: CASQELAPGELFF.

CDR3 loop: CASSPLISTDTQYF. The CDR3 coding sequence is TGTGCCAGCAGCCCCCTCATTAGCACAGATACGCAGTATTTT. This rearrangement joins TRBV7-2 to TRBJ2-3; no reliable D call. The CDR3 contains 14 residues. V was pared by 5 bases and J by 0 bases, with 9 bases between. CDR1 is SGHTA, CDR2 FQGNSA, per germline.

This sequence joins TRBV12-3 or TRBV12-4 and TRBJ1-2; no clear D. The CDR3 totals 13 residues. V gave up 4 bases and J gave up 7 bases, with 13 bases separating them. CDR3 region: CASSSNGFGGYTF. CDR3 sequence (DNA): TGTGCCAGCAGTTCCAATGGTTTCGGTGGCTACACCTTC.

This clonotype was found many times. The chain carries TRBV15 and TRBJ1-5; D remains unclear. Germline CDR1 LNHNV, CDR2 YYDKDF (reference sequence). The CDR3 runs 8 residues. CDR3 amino acids: CSNQPQHF. In DNA form, the CDR3 reads TGTAGCAATCAGCCCCAGCATTTT.

This clonotype was detected only once. This rearrangement joins TRBV20-1 to TRBJ1-2; 8 bases are a match to TRBD1. Germline V gene lookup returns CDR1 DFQATT and CDR2 SNEGSKA (reference sequence). Trimming removed 3 bases from V and 4 bases from J; junction bases left unmatched: 7. The CDR3 has 14 amino acids. The DNA for the CDR3 is TGCAGTGCTAGGGATGGACAGGGTAGCTATGGCTACACCTTC. Its translation is CSARDGQGSYGYTF.

This clonotype was recorded a few times. This sequence joins TRBV3-1 and TRBJ2-2; 8 bases line up with TRBD2. J lost 0 bases, V lost 1 base, and 7 bases had no gene match. The CDR3 totals 18 residues. Germline V gene data show CDR1 as LGHDT and CDR2 as YNNKEL (reference sequence). The CDR3 here is CASSQGLIAGTNTGELFF. The CDR3 DNA is TGTGCCAGCAGCCAAGGTCTAATAGCGGGAACGAACACCGGGGAGCTGTTTTTT.

The chain employs TRBV30 and TRBJ2-3, with D tentatively TRBD2 (6 bases). The CDR3 extends over 13 amino acids. V lost 4 bases to trimming and J lost 5 bases, with 13 bases between them. Germline values: CDR1 GTSNPN, CDR2 SVGIG (reference sequence). The CDR3 region has the DNA TGTGCCTGGAATGCGGGATTTGGAGATACGCAGTATTTT. Its translation is CAWNAGFGDTQYF.

The genes are TRBV18 and TRBJ2-7; D call uncertain. The germline gives CDR1 KGHSH, CDR2 LQKENI. V lost 0 bases to trimming and J lost 0 bases, with 9 bases between them. CDR3 length: 15 amino acids. The CDR3 DNA reads as TGTGCCAGCTCACCACCCTTCCCTAACTCCTACGAGCAGTACTTC. It codes for CASSPPFPNSYEQYF.

This chain links TRBV5-1 with TRBJ2-7; no firm D call. V lost 4 bases to trimming and J lost 6 bases, with 14 bases between them. Per germline, CDR1 SGHRS and CDR2 YFSETQ. The CDR3 is made up of 13 amino acids. CDR3 nucleotides: TGCGCCAGCAGCCCTACGTGGGGAACCGAGCAGTACTTC. Its protein product is CASSPTWGTEQYF.

The rearrangement uses TRBV12-3 or TRBV12-4 and TRBJ1-2, with D tentatively TRBD1 (5 bases). This CDR3 contains 13 residues. V lost 6 bases and J lost 8, with 16 bases in between. CDR3 loop: CASSHGTARGYTF. For the CDR3, the DNA is TGTGCCAGCAGCCACGGGACGGCGCGAGGCTACACCTTC.

CDR3 nucleotides: TGTGCCAGCAGTGTATGGACAGGGGACATCGGCTACACCTTC. It encodes CASSVWTGDIGYTF. This sequence joins TRBV25-1 and TRBJ1-2; TRBD1 agrees at 9 bases. V lost 4 bases and J lost 8; bases outside the gene matches: 8. Germline V gene lookup returns CDR1 MGHDK and CDR2 SYGVNS. This CDR3 region has 14 residues.

This chain joins TRBV24-1 and TRBJ1-5; D possibly corresponds to TRBD1 (5 bases). This CDR3 is built from 15 residues. Trimming shortened V by 4 bases and J by 4 bases, and 13 bases separated the two germline ends. The germline gives CDR1 KGHDR, CDR2 SFDVKD. Here the CDR3 reads CATSETGTGNQPQHF. For the CDR3, the DNA is TGTGCCACCAGTGAAACCGGGACGGGGAATCAGCCCCAGCATTTT.

The chain is built from TRBV7-9 and TRBJ1-4; D is uncertain. V lost 0 bases to trimming and J lost 8 bases, with 13 bases between them. The CDR3 covers 15 residues. CDR1 and CDR2 (germline): SEHNR, FQNEAQ (reference sequence). CDR3 sequence reads: CASSLAGSFREKLFF. The CDR3, as DNA: TGTGCCAGCAGCTTAGCGGGATCTTTTAGGGAAAAACTGTTTTTT. Full variable domain (missing parts from reference TRBV7-9 and TRBJ1-4): DTGVSQNPRHKITKRGQNVTFRCDPISEHNRLYWYRQTLGQGPEFLTYFQNEAQLEKSRLLSDRFSAERPKGSFSTLEIQRTEQGDSAMYLCASSLAGSFREKLFFGSGTQLSVL.

Details on this clonotype: One junction end disagrees with the germline gene, perhaps due to a read error. The genes are TRBV13 and TRBJ2-5, with 9 positions matching TRBD1. Germline CDR1 is PRHDT and CDR2 is FYEKMQ (reference sequence). The CDR3 length is 15 residues. This chain's CDR3 is CASSLGQGIRETQYF. DNA of the CDR3: TGTGCCAGCAGCCTAGGACAGGGGATTCGAGAGACCCAGTACTTC.